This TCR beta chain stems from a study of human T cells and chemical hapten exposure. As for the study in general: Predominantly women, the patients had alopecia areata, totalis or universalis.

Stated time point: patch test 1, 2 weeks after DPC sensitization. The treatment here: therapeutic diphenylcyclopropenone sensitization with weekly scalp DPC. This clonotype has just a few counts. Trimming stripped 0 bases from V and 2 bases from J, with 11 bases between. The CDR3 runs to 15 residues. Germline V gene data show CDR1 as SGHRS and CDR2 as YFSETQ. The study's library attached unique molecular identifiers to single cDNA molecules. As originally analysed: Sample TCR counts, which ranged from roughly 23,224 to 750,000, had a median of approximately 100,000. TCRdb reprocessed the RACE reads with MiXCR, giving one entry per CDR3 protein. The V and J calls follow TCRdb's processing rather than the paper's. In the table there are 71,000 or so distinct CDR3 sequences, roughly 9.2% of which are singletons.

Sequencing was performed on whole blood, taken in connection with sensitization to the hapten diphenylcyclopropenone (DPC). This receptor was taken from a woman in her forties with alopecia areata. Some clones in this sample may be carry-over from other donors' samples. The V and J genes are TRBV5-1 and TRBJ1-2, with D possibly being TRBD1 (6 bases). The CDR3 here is CASSLVEQGNYGYTF. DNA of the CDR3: TGCGCCAGCAGCTTGGTAGAACAGGGAAACTATGGCTACACCTTC.